A selection of T cell receptor beta chains follows, all from one sample in a study of blood T cell repertoires in COVID-19. Sequenced by immunoSEQ multiplex PCR; TCRdb stores in-frame clones only, minus some. The data hold some 260,000 clones, with around 84% observed a single time. The sample was PBMCs or T cells enriched from blood (not recorded which). These receptors all come from a young man with acute COVID-19. Each CDR3 is given with its conserved first and last residue. A D gene is named only where the DNA matches it firmly. Size tells how often a clone was seen (once, few, many) or the class of an expanded clone, and some rows leave it out.

D: .; V: TRBV5-1; size: few; J: TRBJ2-2; CDR3: CASSQNTYTGELFF; DNA: TGCGCCAGCAGCCAGAACACCTACACCGGGGAGCTGTTTTTT
D: TRBD1; V: TRBV11-3; size: .; J: TRBJ1-1; CDR3: CASSLDQTGEARAFF; DNA: TGTGCCAGCAGCTTAGATCAGACAGGGGAGGCGAGAGCTTTCTTT
D: TRBD2; V: TRBV9; size: .; J: TRBJ2-5; CDR3: CASSVGGGGRTETQYF; DNA: TGTGCCAGCAGCGTAGGCGGGGGAGGACGAACAGAGACCCAGTACTTC
D: .; V: TRBV7-3; size: once; J: TRBJ1-1; CDR3: CASSSEGRNTEAFF; DNA: TGTGCCAGCAGCTCGGAGGGGCGGAACACTGAAGCTTTCTTT
D: .; V: TRBV30; size: .; J: TRBJ2-2; CDR3: CAWVEGATTGELFF; DNA: TGTGCCTGGGTGGAAGGGGCCACAACCGGGGAGCTGTTTTTT
D: .; V: TRBV3-1/TRBV3-2; size: few; J: TRBJ1-2; CDR3: CASSQGSRNNYGYTF; DNA: TGTGCCAGCAGCCAAGGGTCTAGGAATAACTATGGCTACACCTTC
D: .; V: TRBV13; size: .; J: TRBJ1-1; CDR3: CASSLDSGVLTEAFF; DNA: TGTGCCAGCAGCTTAGACTCGGGAGTCCTGACTGAAGCTTTCTTT
D: TRBD2; V: TRBV24-1; size: .; J: TRBJ2-3; CDR3: CATSVSGASTDTQYF; DNA: TGTGCCACCAGCGTTAGCGGGGCTAGCACAGATACGCAGTATTTT
D: .; V: TRBV6-5; size: .; J: TRBJ2-2; CDR3: CASSPRTNTGELFF; DNA: TGTGCCAGCAGCCCCAGAACGAACACCGGGGAGCTGTTTTTT
D: .; V: TRBV30; size: .; J: TRBJ1-2; CDR3: CAWSVVGAPYGYTF; DNA: TGTGCCTGGAGTGTGGTAGGGGCCCCTTATGGCTACACCTTC
D: TRBD1; V: TRBV15; size: .; J: TRBJ1-2; CDR3: CATSGRDRGYTF; DNA: TGTGCCACCAGCGGGCGGGACAGGGGCTACACCTTC
D: TRBD2; V: TRBV19; size: .; J: TRBJ2-2; CDR3: CASSIGLAVTGELFF; DNA: TGTGCCAGTAGTATCGGACTAGCGGTTACCGGGGAGCTGTTTTTT
D: .; V: TRBV7-6; size: .; J: TRBJ1-1; CDR3: CASSLAQGLNAFF; DNA: TGTGCCAGCAGCTTAGCGCAGGGACTCAACGCTTTCTTT
D: .; V: TRBV7-9; size: .; J: TRBJ2-2; CDR3: CASSDRRAGELFF; DNA: TGTGCCAGCAGCGACCGACGGGCCGGGGAGCTGTTTTTT
D: .; V: TRBV6-4; size: few; J: TRBJ1-2; CDR3: CASSDLGANYGYTF; DNA: TGTGCCAGCAGTGACCTGGGAGCTAACTATGGCTACACCTTC
D: TRBD1; V: TRBV27; size: .; J: TRBJ1-2; CDR3: CASSLAQGTSNYGYTF; DNA: TGTGCCAGCAGTTTAGCACAGGGGACTTCGAACTATGGCTACACCTTC
D: TRBD1; V: TRBV9; size: .; J: TRBJ1-6; CDR3: CASSVGGQGDSPLHF; DNA: TGTGCCAGCAGCGTAGGGGGACAGGGGGATTCACCCCTCCACTTT
D: .; V: TRBV9; size: .; J: TRBJ1-2; CDR3: CASSVGLTDFGYTF; DNA: TGTGCCAGCAGCGTAGGCTTGACGGACTTTGGCTACACCTTC
D: TRBD1; V: TRBV5-1; size: .; J: TRBJ1-2; CDR3: CASSDQGANYGYTF; DNA: TGCGCCAGCAGCGATCAGGGGGCGAATTATGGCTACACCTTC
D: TRBD1; V: TRBV6-5; size: .; J: TRBJ1-1; CDR3: CASRAPGQMNTEAFF; DNA: TGTGCCAGCAGGGCGCCGGGACAGATGAACACTGAAGCTTTCTTT
D: TRBD1; V: TRBV5-1; size: .; J: TRBJ2-1; CDR3: CASRSNRGNEQFF; DNA: TGCGCCAGCAGATCCAACAGGGGCAATGAGCAGTTCTTC
D: .; V: TRBV27; size: .; J: TRBJ1-5; CDR3: CASRADSNQPQHF; DNA: TGTGCCAGCAGAGCGGACAGCAATCAGCCCCAGCATTTT
D: .; V: TRBV4-1; size: few; J: TRBJ1-3; CDR3: CASSQPAGTTSGNTIYF; DNA: TGCGCCAGCAGCCAACCCGCCGGGACAACCTCTGGAAACACCATATATTTT
D: .; V: TRBV9; size: once; J: TRBJ1-4; CDR3: CASSSHSASNEKLFF; DNA: TGTGCCAGCAGCTCCCACAGTGCGTCTAATGAAAAACTGTTTTTT
D: TRBD2; V: TRBV9; size: .; J: TRBJ2-3; CDR3: CASSVVAGAGDTQYF; DNA: TGTGCCAGCAGCGTAGTGGCGGGAGCGGGGGATACGCAGTATTTT
D: .; V: TRBV19; size: .; J: TRBJ2-1; CDR3: CASSIPPRFSRDPSYNEQFF; DNA: TGTGCCAGTAGTATCCCCCCACGATTTTCCAGGGATCCCTCCTACAATGAGCAGTTCTTC
D: TRBD1; V: TRBV5-1; size: .; J: TRBJ2-1; CDR3: CASSLPRQGSTEQFF; DNA: TGCGCCAGCAGCTTACCGAGACAGGGGTCTACTGAGCAGTTCTTC
D: .; V: TRBV6-6; size: .; J: TRBJ1-5; CDR3: CASSYTGMGNQPQHF; DNA: TGTGCCAGCAGTTACACAGGGATGGGGAATCAGCCCCAGCATTTT
D: .; V: TRBV6-5; size: few; J: TRBJ1-1; CDR3: CASFEFMNTEAFF; DNA: TGTGCCAGCTTTGAGTTTATGAACACTGAAGCTTTCTTT